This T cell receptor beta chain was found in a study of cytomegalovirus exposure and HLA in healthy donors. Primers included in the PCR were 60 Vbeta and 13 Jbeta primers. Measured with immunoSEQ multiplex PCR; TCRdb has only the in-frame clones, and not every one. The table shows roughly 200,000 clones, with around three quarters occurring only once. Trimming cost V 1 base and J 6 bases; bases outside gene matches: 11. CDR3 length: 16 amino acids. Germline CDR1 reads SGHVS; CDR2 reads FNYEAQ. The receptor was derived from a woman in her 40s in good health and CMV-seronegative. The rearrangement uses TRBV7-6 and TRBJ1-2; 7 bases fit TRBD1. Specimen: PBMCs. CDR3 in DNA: TGTGCCAGCAGCTTAGGATCCGGGACAGCGATCGATGGCTACACCTTC. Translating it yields CASSLGSGTAIDGYTF.